These 26 T cell receptor beta chains originate from one sample sequenced in a study of T cells in Graves' hyperthyroidism and ophthalmopathy. Using RNA transcripts as the source, TCR beta CDR3 regions were amplified. When the TCR CDR3 underwent first-round RT-PCR, the HTBI primer set was used. MiXCR, applied by TCRdb to the multiplex PCR reads, yields one record per CDR3 protein. The sample lists 250,000 to 400,000 distinct CDR3 sequences; roughly an eighth were seen once. The sample comprised blood. Receptors were obtained from a woman aged 35 to 49 with Graves' ophthalmopathy.

This clonotype has at least ten counts. This chain uses TRBV28 with TRBJ2-7; the match to TRBD2 covers 11 bases. Germline-derived CDR1 and CDR2 are MDHEN and SYDVKM. With V trimmed by 7 bases and J by 3 bases, 5 bases remained unmatched. CDR3 length: 14 residues. The CDR3 nucleotides are TGTGCCAGCACTCTTAGCGGGAGGGGCTACGAGCAGTACTTC. Its translation is CASTLSGRGYEQYF.

This clonotype was counted only a few times. The chain carries TRBV7-2 and TRBJ2-3, with 8 nucleotides matching TRBD1. The CDR3 runs 15 residues. Germline lookup yields CDR1 SGHTA and CDR2 FQGNSA. V trimming: 5 bases; J trimming: 8 bases; junction bases outside the gene matches: 12. The CDR3: CASSDRDRRLGTQYF. In DNA, the CDR3 is TGTGCCAGCAGCGACCGGGACAGGAGGTTGGGTACGCAGTATTTT.

This clonotype was seen a handful of times. This chain connects TRBV7-8 to TRBJ1-1; D is unclear. From germline, CDR1 is SGHVS and CDR2 FQNEAQ. V dropped 1 base and J dropped 0 bases, with 9 bases sitting between them. The length of the CDR3 is 15 residues. CDR3 sequence reads: CASSLERQMNTEAFF. The CDR3 DNA sequence: TGTGCCAGCAGCTTAGAGCGTCAGATGAACACTGAAGCTTTCTTT.

This clonotype was observed at least ten times. The chain combines TRBV15 with TRBJ2-5; possible D gene TRBD2, 7 bases. V lost 0 bases and J 4 bases, leaving 15 bases between the germline ends. Germline CDR1 and CDR2: LNHNV and YYDKDF (reference sequence). The CDR3 spans 16 residues. CDR3 sequence reads: CATSRDRGLGGETQYF. CDR3 in DNA: TGTGCCACCAGCAGAGATCGCGGACTAGGGGGAGAGACCCAGTACTTC.

This clonotype has more than one count but fewer than ten. The chain uses TRBV12-3 or TRBV12-4 and TRBJ1-4; D may be TRBD1 (5 bases). V was trimmed by 4 bases and J by 6 bases, leaving 30 bases between them. The CDR3 has 20 residues. The CDR3 sequence: CASSSRSVFRKGVAYEKLFF. In DNA, the CDR3 is TGTGCCAGCAGTTCGCGTTCCGTCTTTCGAAAAGGGGTCGCTTATGAAAAACTGTTTTTT.

This clonotype has ten or more counts. The chain couples TRBV20-1 to TRBJ2-5, with 8 nucleotides matching TRBD2. V was clipped by 6 bases and J by 1 base; unmatched bases: 7. The CDR3 is 14 amino acids. Per germline, CDR1 DFQATT and CDR2 SNEGSKA (reference sequence). Here the CDR3 reads CSAAGGGIQETQYF. The CDR3 DNA reads as TGCAGTGCGGCGGGGGGTGGCATCCAAGAGACCCAGTACTTC.

This clonotype was seen a few times. The rearrangement joins TRBV20-1 to TRBJ1-5; D is uncertain. The CDR3 has 15 amino acids. V lost 2 bases and J lost 2, with 13 bases in between. Germline V lookup: CDR1 DFQATT, CDR2 SNEGSKA (reference sequence). The CDR3 is CSARSDYWGNQPQHF. CDR3 bases: TGCAGTGCTAGATCGGATTACTGGGGCAATCAGCCCCAGCATTTT.

This clonotype occurred many times. The chain carries TRBV28 and TRBJ2-7, with D possibly matching TRBD2 (6 bases). Trimming took off 6 bases at V and 5 bases at J, with 20 bases between the two ends. CDR1 is MDHEN and CDR2 is SYDVKM in the germline V gene. The CDR3 runs 15 residues. The DNA of the CDR3 is TGTGCCAGCAGGGACCAGGAGGGCCTAATTGACGAGCAGTACTTC. This sequence encodes CASRDQEGLIDEQYF.

This clonotype has only a few counts. This sequence joins TRBV20-1 and TRBJ2-4; possible D gene TRBD1, 5 bases. Germline CDR1 is DFQATT and CDR2 is SNEGSKA (reference sequence). V was clipped by 1 base and J by 4 bases, with 8 bases between them. This CDR3 region has 13 residues. The CDR3, as DNA: TGCAGTGCTAGAGGCGACAGTAAAAACATTCAGTACTTC. Its protein product is CSARGDSKNIQYF.

This clonotype was seen repeatedly, ten times or more. This chain joins TRBV5-4 and TRBJ2-7, with TRBD2 matching 7 bases. There are 14 residues in the CDR3. The V segment lost 1 base and the J segment 6 bases; nucleotides outside the gene matches: 7. Germline values: CDR1 SGHNT, CDR2 YYREEE (reference sequence). The CDR3, as DNA: TGTGCCAGCAGCTTGAGGGGAGGGCATGGCGAGCAGTACTTC. Translating gives CASSLRGGHGEQYF.

This clonotype has a handful of counts. A much larger clone differs from this one at a single base, so this may be a read error. J is TRBJ1-2 and V is TRBV12-3 or TRBV12-4; TRBD1 might be the D (6 bases). Trimming took off 4 bases at V and 8 bases at J, with 20 bases between the two ends. This CDR3 region has 15 residues. The CDR3: CASSSALTGPLGYTF. In nucleotides, the CDR3 is TGTGCCAGCAGTTCAGCGCTGACAGGCCCCTTGGGCTACACCTTC.

In its sample, this clonotype was seen a few times. This chain links TRBV19 with TRBJ1-5; weak D call: TRBD1 (5 bases). V was shortened by 0 bases and J by 6 bases, with 12 bases between the two germline ends. The CDR3 is 15 amino acids. Germline assignment: CDR1 LNHDA and CDR2 SQIVND (reference sequence). The CDR3 protein is CASSIDQTGGQPQHF. The DNA for the CDR3 is TGTGCCAGTAGTATAGATCAAACAGGCGGTCAGCCCCAGCATTTT.

Concerning this clonotype: Germline is not matched at one junction end, which may reflect a read error. The chain is built from TRBV12-3 or TRBV12-4 and TRBJ2-5; D gene ambiguous. The CDR3 extends over 11 amino acids. The CDR3 DNA reads as TGTGCCAGCAGTTATGCCCAGACACAGTACTTC. Translation gives CASSYAQTQYF.

Comments on this clonotype: Mismatch with germline at one junction end may stem from a read error. The gene calls are TRBV20-1 and TRBJ2-7; D not certain. This CDR3 contains 13 residues. In germline, CDR1 is DFQATT, CDR2 SNEGSKA (reference sequence). The CDR3 region has the DNA TGCAATGCTAAAGAACACAGCACCTACGAGCAGTACTTC. Protein product: CNAKEHSTYEQYF.

This chain connects TRBV9 to TRBJ2-1, with D perhaps matching TRBD1 (5 bases). V dropped 4 bases and J dropped 4 bases, with 12 bases sitting between them. The CDR3 has 14 residues. CDR1 is SGDLS and CDR2 is YYNGEE in the germline V gene. The CDR3 loop is CASSPRAAYNEQFF. CDR3 DNA: TGTGCCAGCAGCCCCAGGGCAGCTTACAATGAGCAGTTCTTC.

This clonotype appeared many times. The chain has TRBV25-1 and TRBJ2-3, with TRBD1 matching 10 bases. The CDR3 sequence is 17 residues long. Losses at the gene ends were 3 bases for V and 2 bases for J; bases not matched to a gene: 8. Germline V gene lookup returns CDR1 MGHDK and CDR2 SYGVNS. CDR3 bases: TGTGCCAGCAGTGACCCGGGACAGGGGTTACACACAGATACGCAGTATTTT. Its translation is CASSDPGQGLHTDTQYF.

This clonotype was counted ten times or more. The chain employs TRBV6-1 and TRBJ1-1, with unresolved D. The germline gives CDR1 MNHNS, CDR2 SASEGT. Trimming pared 4 bases from V and 1 base from J, leaving 7 bases between. CDR3 size: 13 residues. The CDR3 spells CASSGLRNTEAFF. The CDR3 DNA is TGTGCCAGCAGTGGGCTTAGGAACACTGAAGCTTTCTTT.

There are many counts of this clonotype. This chain links TRBV6-2 or TRBV6-3 with TRBJ2-3; tentatively, D is TRBD2 (5 bases). This CDR3 comprises 13 residues. Per the germline V gene, CDR1 is MNHEY and CDR2 is SVGEGT. Between the trimmed V and J ends, which lost 4 bases and 7 bases, there was a span of 12 bases. CDR3 in DNA: TGTGCCAGCAGTTTCGGAGGACGAAATACGCAGTATTTT. Protein: CASSFGGRNTQYF.

The table lists this clonotype with a few counts. V and J are TRBV18 and TRBJ1-6, with D tentatively TRBD1 (5 bases). CDR1 is KGHSH, CDR2 LQKENI, per germline. Trimming left V 3 bases short and J 7 bases short, with 13 bases between. The CDR3 runs 15 residues. This CDR3 is CASSPSVTENSPLHF. The CDR3, as DNA: TGTGCCAGCTCACCTTCGGTGACAGAGAATTCACCCCTCCACTTT.

The V call is TRBV15, the J call TRBJ2-5, with 13 bases matching TRBD2. The germline gives CDR1 LNHNV, CDR2 YYDKDF (reference sequence). With V trimmed by 5 bases and J by 3 bases, 9 bases remained unmatched. The CDR3 contains 17 residues. CDR3 coding DNA: TGTGCCACCAGCGACCGACTAGCGGGGGGAGTTAAAGAGACCCAGTACTTC. Translated: CATSDRLAGGVKETQYF.

The chain joins TRBV15 to TRBJ2-7; no reliable D call. Looked up from germline, CDR1 is LNHNV and CDR2 is YYDKDF (reference sequence). V lost 5 bases to trimming and J lost 1 base, with 21 bases between them. This CDR3 comprises 17 residues. The CDR3 is CATSGPNHNGNSYEQYF. Written as DNA, the CDR3 is TGTGCCACCAGCGGACCCAATCACAACGGAAATTCCTACGAGCAGTACTTC.

This clonotype has a count of ten or more. The chain recombines TRBV29-1 with TRBJ2-1, with 11 bases identical to TRBD2. V shed 4 bases and J 9 bases; nucleotides not matched to a gene: 11. The CDR3 length is 15 residues. Per germline, CDR1 SQVTM and CDR2 ANQGSEA. The CDR3 coding sequence is TGCAGCGTTGCTGCGGGGAATCTAGCGGGAGGTGAGCAGTTCTTC. It yields the protein CSVAAGNLAGGEQFF.

This clonotype was counted ten times or more. This chain links TRBV25-1 with TRBJ1-5, with TRBD1 identical over 11 bases. Germline CDR1 and CDR2: MGHDK and SYGVNS. Unmatched junction bases numbered 2, after V lost 6 bases and J lost 4 bases. This CDR3 contains 14 residues. Here the CDR3 reads CASRGTGGNQPQHF. The DNA for the CDR3 is TGTGCCAGCAGAGGGACAGGGGGGAATCAGCCCCAGCATTTT.

This clonotype was counted many times. The V call is TRBV28, the J call TRBJ2-7; TRBD2 matches at 13 bases. The CDR3 runs 15 residues. V shed 5 bases and J 1 base; nucleotides not matched to a gene: 2. CDR1 MDHEN and CDR2 SYDVKM come from the germline V gene. The CDR3, as DNA: TGTGCCAGCAGTAAGACTAGCGGGAGGTCCTACGAGCAGTACTTC. As protein: CASSKTSGRSYEQYF.

This clonotype was picked up many times. J is TRBJ2-7 and V is TRBV6-1, with D uncertain. The CDR3 spans 14 residues. V lost 5 bases and J lost 2, with 13 bases in between. Germline V lookup: CDR1 MNHNS, CDR2 SASEGT. CDR3 amino acids: CASSSGFVTYEQYF. The CDR3 DNA reads as TGTGCCAGCAGTTCCGGCTTTGTGACCTACGAGCAGTACTTC.

J is TRBJ1-5 and V is TRBV19; D is uncertain. Germline CDR1 is LNHDA and CDR2 is SQIVND (reference sequence). Trimming took 7 bases from V and 0 from J, leaving 19 bases between them. This CDR3 has 17 residues. CDR3 coding DNA: TGTGCCAGTAAGAACGACGTAAACTCCTATAGCAATCAGCCCCAGCATTTT. Encoded protein: CASKNDVNSYSNQPQHF.